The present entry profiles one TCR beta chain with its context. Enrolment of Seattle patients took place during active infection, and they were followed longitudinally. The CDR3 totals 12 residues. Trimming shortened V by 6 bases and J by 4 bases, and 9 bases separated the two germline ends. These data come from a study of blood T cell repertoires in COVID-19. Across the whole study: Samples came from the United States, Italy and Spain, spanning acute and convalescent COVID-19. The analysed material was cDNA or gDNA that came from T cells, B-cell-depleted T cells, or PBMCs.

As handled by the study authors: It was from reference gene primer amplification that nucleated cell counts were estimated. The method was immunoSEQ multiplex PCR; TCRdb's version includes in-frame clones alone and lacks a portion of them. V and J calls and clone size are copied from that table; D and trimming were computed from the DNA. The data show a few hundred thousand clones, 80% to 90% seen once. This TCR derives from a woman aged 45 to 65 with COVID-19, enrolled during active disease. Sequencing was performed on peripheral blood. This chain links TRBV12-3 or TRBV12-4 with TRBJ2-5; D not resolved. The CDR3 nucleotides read TGTGCCAGCAGCTTTACTATAGAGACCCAGTACTTC. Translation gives CASSFTIETQYF.